Sequencing of this T cell receptor (beta chain) was carried out in a study of PD-L1 blockade in urothelial cancer. Study summary: It was at 3 weeks (second dose) and 6 weeks after treatment start that blood was analyzed.

The cohort comprised individuals with locally advanced or metastatic urothelial carcinoma. Repertoires were generated with immunoSEQ multiplex PCR, while TCRdb's copy carries only in-frame clones and drops some. Seen here are tens of thousands of clones, about nine tenths observed once, and the top ten hold 4.5% to 7%. The origin of this receptor is a woman aged 70-85 years with urothelial cancer. The sample here was PBMCs, taken around atezolizumab (anti-PD-L1) treatment.

In DNA, the CDR3 is TGTGCCAGCGGGTTGGGGGGCTCGGGCTATGGCTACACCTTC. It is translated as CASGLGGSGYGYTF. The chain is built from TRBV5-6 and TRBJ1-2, with a possible D match to TRBD1 (6 bases). The CDR3 is made up of 14 amino acids. CDR1 and CDR2 from the germline V gene are SGHDT and YYEEEE. V lost 7 bases to trimming and J lost 4 bases, with 17 bases between them. The entire variable domain, with the rest obtained from reference TRBV5-6 and TRBJ1-2, is as follows: DAGVTQSPTHLIKTRGQQVTLRCSPKSGHDTVSWYQQALGQGPQFIFQYYEEEERQRGNFPDRFSGHQFPNYSSELNVNALLLGDSALYLCASGLGGSGYGYTFGSGTRLTVV.